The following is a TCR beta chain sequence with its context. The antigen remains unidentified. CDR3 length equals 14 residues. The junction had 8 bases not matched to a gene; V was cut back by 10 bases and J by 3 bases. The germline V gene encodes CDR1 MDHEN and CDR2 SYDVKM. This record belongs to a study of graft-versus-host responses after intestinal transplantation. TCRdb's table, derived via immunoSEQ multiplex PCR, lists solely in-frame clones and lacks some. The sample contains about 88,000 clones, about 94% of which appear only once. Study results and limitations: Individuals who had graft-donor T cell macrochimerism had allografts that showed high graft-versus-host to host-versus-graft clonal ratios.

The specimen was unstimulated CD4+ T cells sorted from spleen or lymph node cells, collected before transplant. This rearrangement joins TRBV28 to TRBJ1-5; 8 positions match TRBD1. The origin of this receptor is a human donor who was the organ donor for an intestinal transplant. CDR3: CATLRTGPNQPQHF. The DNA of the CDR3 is TGTGCCACCTTAAGGACAGGGCCCAATCAGCCCCAGCATTTT.